This T cell receptor beta chain was observed in a study of blood T cell repertoires in COVID-19. Profiling relied on immunoSEQ multiplex PCR, and the TCRdb table lists in-frame clones only, not all of them. The sample consists of some 77,000 clones, 80% to 90% of them appearing once. After removal of 4 bases from V and 10 bases from J, the junction contained 6 bases not matched to a gene. The V gene's germline CDR1 is WSHSY and CDR2 SAAADI. There are 12 residues in the CDR3. The source is a woman in her 70s with acute or convalescent COVID-19. Sequenced input: peripheral blood. V gene TRBV10-2 combines with J gene TRBJ2-5; 7 nucleotides align to TRBD1. CDR3 sequence: CASSATGKDQYF. The CDR3 nucleotides read TGCGCCAGCAGTGCGACAGGGAAGGACCAGTACTTC.